This passage covers 28 T cell receptor beta chains from one sample sequenced in a study of cytomegalovirus exposure and HLA in healthy donors. PCR used 60 Vbeta primers and 13 Jbeta primers. Assay: immunoSEQ multiplex PCR; the TCRdb copy retains only in-frame clones and omits some. The sample has 150,000 to 200,000 clones, around 80% seen once. Sequences were obtained from PBMCs. All receptors come from a woman in her 30s in good health and CMV-seropositive.

The chain has TRBV9 and TRBJ2-1; D unclear. The V and J ends lost 4 bases and 0 bases respectively, with 14 bases between them. The CDR3 has 16 amino acids. The V gene's germline CDR1 is SGDLS and CDR2 YYNGEE. CDR3 protein: CASSPQVLSSYNEQFF. CDR3 DNA: TGTGCCAGCAGCCCTCAGGTGTTAAGCTCCTACAATGAGCAGTTCTTC. The variable domain in full, completed from reference TRBV9 and TRBJ2-1, reads DSGVTQTPKHLITATGQRVTLRCSPRSGDLSVYWYQQSLDQGLQFLIQYYNGEERAKGNILERFSAQQFPDLHSELNLSSLELGDSALYFCASSPQVLSSYNEQFFGPGTRLTVL.

The genes are TRBV19 and TRBJ1-2; TRBD1 matches at 9 bases. Germline loops: CDR1 LNHDA, CDR2 SQIVND (reference sequence). With V trimmed by 2 bases and J by 0 bases, 10 bases remained unmatched. The CDR3 length is 18 residues. This CDR3 is CASSIQIPGQGSNYGYTF. The CDR3 DNA follows: TGTGCCAGTAGTATACAAATACCGGGACAGGGATCTAACTATGGCTACACCTTC.

This chain connects TRBV5-1 to TRBJ2-5; 14 bases line up with TRBD2. Looked up from germline, CDR1 is SGHRS and CDR2 is YFSETQ. V gave up 0 bases and J gave up 5 bases; unmatched junction bases: 12. The CDR3 contains 19 residues. The CDR3 is CASSLGARLAGGLVETQYF. The CDR3 DNA reads as TGCGCCAGCAGCTTGGGAGCGCGACTAGCGGGAGGGCTCGTGGAGACCCAGTACTTC.

The J gene is TRBJ1-2, the V gene TRBV21-1; TRBD1, as called in the table, went unchecked against the DNA. TRBV21-1 is tagged as a pseudogene. CDR3 size: 16 residues. In DNA, the CDR3 is TGTGCCAGCAGCAGTCGACAGGGGGTAACTAACTATGGCTACACCTTC. It codes for CASSSRQGVTNYGYTF.

The chain is built from TRBV7-9 and TRBJ2-1; TRBD2 matches at 8 bases. The V gene end was trimmed by 2 bases and the J gene end by 0 bases; junction bases not matched to a gene: 6. The CDR3 length is 17 residues. CDR1 SEHNR and CDR2 FQNEAQ come from the germline V gene (reference sequence). The CDR3, as DNA: TGTGCCAGCAGCTTATTAACTAGCGGAAGCTCCTACAATGAGCAGTTCTTC. Translating gives CASSLLTSGSSYNEQFF. Supplemented by reference TRBV7-9 and TRBJ2-1, the full variable domain reads DTGVSQNPRHKITKRGQNVTFRCDPISEHNRLYWYRQTLGQGPEFLTYFQNEAQLEKSRLLSDRFSAERPKGSFSTLEIQRTEQGDSAMYLCASSLLTSGSSYNEQFFGPGTRLTVL.

The J gene is TRBJ2-7, the V gene TRBV4-2; D is ambiguous. V lost 0 bases to trimming and J lost 2 bases, with 11 bases between them. Germline CDR1 and CDR2: LGHNA and YNFKEQ. The CDR3 length is 15 residues. In DNA, the CDR3 is TGTGCCAGCAGCCAAGAGTCGGAGAGCCCCTACGAGCAGTACTTC. As protein: CASSQESESPYEQYF.

The chain joins TRBV29-1 to TRBJ2-7; TRBD2 matches at 14 bases. The CDR3 consists of 14 residues. Germline loops: CDR1 SQVTM, CDR2 ANQGSEA. The V and J ends lost 6 bases and 4 bases, in that order; junction bases with no gene match: 5. The CDR3 coding sequence is TGCAGCGTCATGGGGACTAGCGGGAGTTACGAGCAGTACTTC. Protein sequence: CSVMGTSGSYEQYF.

J is TRBJ2-5 and V is TRBV25-1; D gene ambiguous. The CDR3 is 13 amino acids. Trimming stripped 3 bases from V and 5 bases from J, with 10 bases between. CDR1 and CDR2 (germline): MGHDK, SYGVNS. The CDR3 DNA reads as TGTGCCAGCAGTGATACTATCTCGGAGACCCAGTACTTC. Translating gives CASSDTISETQYF.

J is TRBJ2-7 and V is TRBV7-8; a weak D match, TRBD1 (5 bases). This CDR3 spans 15 amino acids. V shed 5 bases and J shed 6 bases, with 20 bases lying between them. Germline CDR1 is SGHVS and CDR2 is FQNEAQ. The CDR3 sequence is CASSPEARKRGEQYF. The CDR3 DNA reads as TGTGCCAGCAGCCCCGAGGCCCGGAAAAGGGGCGAGCAGTACTTC.

The J gene is TRBJ1-3, the V gene TRBV6-1; 10 bases line up with TRBD1. J gave up 2 bases and V 8 bases, and 6 bases lay outside the gene matches. Germline V CDR1 and CDR2: MNHNS, SASEGT. This CDR3 comprises 15 residues. In nucleotides, the CDR3 is TGTGCCAGCGGGGGGACAGGGGAAACTGGAAACACCATATATTTT. Encoded protein: CASGGTGETGNTIYF.

The chain recombines TRBV7-2 with TRBJ2-7; perhaps TRBD2 as D (6 bases). Trimming cost V 5 bases and J 2 bases, with 13 bases left between them. CDR3 size: 14 residues. Germline V gene sequence: CDR1 SGHTA, CDR2 FQGNSA. The CDR3 protein is CASSMGLIAYEQYF. The CDR3 nucleotides read TGTGCCAGCAGCATGGGACTTATCGCCTACGAGCAGTACTTC.

The chain is built from TRBV4-3 and TRBJ2-1, with D maybe TRBD2 (5 bases). CDR1 is LGHNA, CDR2 YSLEER, per germline. CDR3 size: 17 residues. V was clipped by 4 bases and J by 0 bases, with 16 bases between them. For the CDR3, the DNA is TGCGCCAGCAGCCCGAGATGGACTGGAAACTCCTACAATGAGCAGTTCTTC. This encodes CASSPRWTGNSYNEQFF.

The rearrangement joins TRBV18 to TRBJ1-3, with 7 bases matching TRBD1. CDR1 KGHSH and CDR2 LQKENI come from the germline V gene. The CDR3 totals 16 residues. With V trimmed by 4 bases and J by 2 bases, 8 bases remained unmatched. The CDR3 sequence is CASSLRTGDTGNTIYF. In nucleotides, the CDR3 is TGTGCCAGCTCACTGCGGACAGGCGACACTGGAAACACCATATATTTT.

This clone was seen a single time. The V gene is TRBV7-9, the J gene TRBJ1-2; D may be TRBD1 (6 bases). The germline CDR1 and CDR2 sequences are SEHNR and FQNEAQ (reference sequence). Trimming removed 1 base from V and 3 bases from J, with 12 bases in between. This CDR3 is 15 amino acids long. The CDR3 protein is CASSLGTGPHYGYTF. For the CDR3, the DNA is TGTGCCAGCAGCTTAGGAACAGGGCCCCACTATGGCTACACCTTC.

The rearrangement joins TRBV10-2 to TRBJ2-1; 8 nucleotides align to TRBD1. The CDR3 sequence is 14 residues long. J lost 5 bases, V lost 9 bases, and 9 bases had no gene match. Germline assignment: CDR1 WSHSY and CDR2 SAAADI. The CDR3 loop is CASRTGSFDNEQFF. The CDR3 DNA is TGCGCCAGTCGGACAGGGAGCTTTGACAATGAGCAGTTCTTC.

The chain links TRBV5-1 to TRBJ2-5, with D unresolved. CDR1 and CDR2 from the germline V gene are SGHRS and YFSETQ. The CDR3 spans 14 residues. V lost 1 base, J lost 7 bases, and 14 bases lay in between. CDR3 loop: CASSLTTARGTQYF. The CDR3 nucleotides are TGCGCCAGCAGCTTGACGACTGCGCGTGGGACCCAGTACTTC.

The chain couples TRBV10-3 to TRBJ2-5; TRBD2 is a possible D gene (6 bases). Germline V gene lookup returns CDR1 ENHRY and CDR2 SYGVKD. The CDR3 is 14 residues long. The V end was cut by 8 bases, the J end by 4 bases, with 17 bases between. CDR3 sequence: CAIYNPGGGETQYF. CDR3 sequence (DNA): TGTGCCATCTACAATCCTGGGGGAGGAGAGACCCAGTACTTC.

There are a few counts of this clone. The chain uses TRBV9 and TRBJ2-2, with D unclear. The germline CDR1 and CDR2 sequences are SGDLS and YYNGEE. V lost 1 base and J lost 8, with 6 bases in between. The CDR3 runs 12 residues. CDR3 sequence reads: CASSVLVGELFF. For the CDR3, the DNA is TGTGCCAGCAGCGTACTAGTGGGGGAGCTGTTTTTT.

CDR3 nucleotides: TGTGCCAGCAGCTTTCGGGTTGAGCAGTTCTTC. Its protein product is CASSFRVEQFF. The genes are TRBV11-2 and TRBJ2-1; D remains unclear. This CDR3 has 11 amino acids. The germline V and J ends were trimmed by 3 bases and 9 bases, with 6 bases remaining between them. From germline, CDR1 is SGHAT and CDR2 FQNNGV.

The gene calls are TRBV5-5 and TRBJ2-7; tentative D call: TRBD1 (6 bases). The CDR3 is 15 amino acids. Germline V CDR1 and CDR2: SGHKS, YYEKEE (reference sequence). V lost 4 bases to trimming and J lost 7 bases, with 21 bases between them. The CDR3 DNA follows: TGTGCCAGCAGCCTACAGGACAGTCCCTCTCGAGAGCAGTACTTC. Translating it yields CASSLQDSPSREQYF.

V is TRBV11-2 and J is TRBJ2-1; D is possibly TRBD2 (6 bases). Trimming stripped 5 bases from V and 6 bases from J, with 20 bases between. The CDR3 covers 16 residues. Germline V lookup: CDR1 SGHAT, CDR2 FQNNGV. Here the CDR3 reads CASSPGGGGLVNEQFF. CDR3 nucleotide sequence: TGTGCCAGCAGCCCCGGAGGAGGAGGGTTGGTCAATGAGCAGTTCTTC.

The V gene is TRBV14, the J gene TRBJ2-7; possible D gene TRBD1, 5 bases. The CDR3 length is 14 residues. V was pared by 1 base and J by 5 bases, with 12 bases between. Germline-derived CDR1 and CDR2 are SGHDN and FVKESK. CDR3 nucleotide sequence: TGTGCCAGCAGCCAAGGTCTCTGGGGCCACGAGCAGTACTTC. It codes for CASSQGLWGHEQYF.

This clone was counted a few times. The chain couples TRBV5-1 to TRBJ1-2, with 7 bases matching TRBD1. V was clipped by 0 bases and J by 4 bases; unmatched bases: 6. Germline V gene data show CDR1 as SGHRS and CDR2 as YFSETQ. This CDR3 is built from 15 residues. CDR3 coding DNA: TGCGCCAGCAGCTTGGGACAGGGCAGCGGCTATGGCTACACCTTC. Its protein is CASSLGQGSGYGYTF.

V is TRBV7-9 and J is TRBJ2-1; TRBD2 aligns across 9 bases. V gave up 4 bases and J gave up 0 bases; unmatched junction bases: 7. The CDR3 is 17 amino acids. The V gene's germline CDR1 is SEHNR and CDR2 FQNEAQ (reference sequence). CDR3: CASSSRRGGLSYNEQFF. Here the CDR3 DNA reads TGTGCCAGCAGCTCGAGGCGGGGGGGCCTCTCCTACAATGAGCAGTTCTTC.

This clone was counted a single time. V is TRBV2 and J is TRBJ1-1; no clear D gene. Per the germline V gene, CDR1 is SNHLY and CDR2 is FYNNEI. Trimming cost V 4 bases and J 3 bases, with 12 bases left between them. The CDR3 length is 14 residues. The CDR3 region has the DNA TGTGCCAGCAGTGTGGGCAGGAGGGACACTGAAGCTTTCTTT. This codes for CASSVGRRDTEAFF.

This chain joins TRBV28 and TRBJ2-7, with 9 positions matching TRBD2. V lost 7 bases, J lost 5 bases, and 3 bases stayed unmatched. CDR1 and CDR2 from the germline V gene are MDHEN and SYDVKM. This CDR3 contains 12 residues. CDR3 loop: CASTQREDEQYF. DNA of the CDR3: TGTGCCAGCACGCAGCGGGAGGACGAGCAGTACTTC.

This rearrangement joins TRBV28 to TRBJ1-1, with TRBD1 matching over 9 bases. The CDR3 sequence is 14 residues long. Per the germline V gene, CDR1 is MDHEN and CDR2 is SYDVKM. J was trimmed by 6 bases and V by 3 bases; bases with no gene match: 5. The CDR3 reads CASSFPGQGPEAFF. For the CDR3, the DNA is TGTGCCAGCAGTTTCCCGGGACAGGGCCCTGAAGCTTTCTTT. Based on the CDR3 plus reference TRBV28 and TRBJ1-1, the full variable domain is DVKVTQSSRYLVKRTGEKVFLECVQDMDHENMFWYRQDPGLGLRLIYFSYDVKMKEKGDIPEGYSVSREKKERFSLILESASTNQTSMYLCASSFPGQGPEAFFGQGTRLTVV.

This chain links TRBV9 with TRBJ2-7, with D maybe TRBD2 (7 bases). CDR1 is SGDLS and CDR2 is YYNGEE in the germline V gene. CDR3 length equals 14 residues. The V gene lost 3 bases and the J gene lost 3 bases, with 13 bases spanning the gap. DNA for the CDR3: TGTGCCAGCAGCGGTGGGAGGGGGAGCTACGAGCAGTACTTC. This encodes CASSGGRGSYEQYF.